The source of this TCR beta chain is a study of cytomegalovirus exposure and HLA in healthy donors. The method was immunoSEQ multiplex PCR; TCRdb's version includes in-frame clones alone and lacks a portion of them. This table holds about 150,000 clones, approximately 91% found once. CDR1 and CDR2 from the germline V gene are SGDLS and YYNGEE. The J segment lost 2 bases and the V segment lost 4 bases, leaving 13 bases of the junction unmatched. This CDR3 has 18 residues. Separate from the roughly 700-subject first cohort was the 120-subject validation cohort, to which the donors belonged. Study-wide findings and caveats: Overall, approximately 150 TCR beta chains were annotated as cytomegalovirus-associated.

In this sample, this clone turned up once. Its antigen is unknown. The sequence derives from a man between 18 and 35 years old in good health and CMV-seronegative. The sample taken for sequencing was PBMCs. This rearrangement joins TRBV9 to TRBJ2-2; 8 bases match TRBD2. The CDR3 region is CASSLYWAGGHNTGELFF. CDR3 DNA sequence: TGTGCCAGCAGCTTATACTGGGCGGGAGGCCATAACACCGGGGAGCTGTTTTTT.